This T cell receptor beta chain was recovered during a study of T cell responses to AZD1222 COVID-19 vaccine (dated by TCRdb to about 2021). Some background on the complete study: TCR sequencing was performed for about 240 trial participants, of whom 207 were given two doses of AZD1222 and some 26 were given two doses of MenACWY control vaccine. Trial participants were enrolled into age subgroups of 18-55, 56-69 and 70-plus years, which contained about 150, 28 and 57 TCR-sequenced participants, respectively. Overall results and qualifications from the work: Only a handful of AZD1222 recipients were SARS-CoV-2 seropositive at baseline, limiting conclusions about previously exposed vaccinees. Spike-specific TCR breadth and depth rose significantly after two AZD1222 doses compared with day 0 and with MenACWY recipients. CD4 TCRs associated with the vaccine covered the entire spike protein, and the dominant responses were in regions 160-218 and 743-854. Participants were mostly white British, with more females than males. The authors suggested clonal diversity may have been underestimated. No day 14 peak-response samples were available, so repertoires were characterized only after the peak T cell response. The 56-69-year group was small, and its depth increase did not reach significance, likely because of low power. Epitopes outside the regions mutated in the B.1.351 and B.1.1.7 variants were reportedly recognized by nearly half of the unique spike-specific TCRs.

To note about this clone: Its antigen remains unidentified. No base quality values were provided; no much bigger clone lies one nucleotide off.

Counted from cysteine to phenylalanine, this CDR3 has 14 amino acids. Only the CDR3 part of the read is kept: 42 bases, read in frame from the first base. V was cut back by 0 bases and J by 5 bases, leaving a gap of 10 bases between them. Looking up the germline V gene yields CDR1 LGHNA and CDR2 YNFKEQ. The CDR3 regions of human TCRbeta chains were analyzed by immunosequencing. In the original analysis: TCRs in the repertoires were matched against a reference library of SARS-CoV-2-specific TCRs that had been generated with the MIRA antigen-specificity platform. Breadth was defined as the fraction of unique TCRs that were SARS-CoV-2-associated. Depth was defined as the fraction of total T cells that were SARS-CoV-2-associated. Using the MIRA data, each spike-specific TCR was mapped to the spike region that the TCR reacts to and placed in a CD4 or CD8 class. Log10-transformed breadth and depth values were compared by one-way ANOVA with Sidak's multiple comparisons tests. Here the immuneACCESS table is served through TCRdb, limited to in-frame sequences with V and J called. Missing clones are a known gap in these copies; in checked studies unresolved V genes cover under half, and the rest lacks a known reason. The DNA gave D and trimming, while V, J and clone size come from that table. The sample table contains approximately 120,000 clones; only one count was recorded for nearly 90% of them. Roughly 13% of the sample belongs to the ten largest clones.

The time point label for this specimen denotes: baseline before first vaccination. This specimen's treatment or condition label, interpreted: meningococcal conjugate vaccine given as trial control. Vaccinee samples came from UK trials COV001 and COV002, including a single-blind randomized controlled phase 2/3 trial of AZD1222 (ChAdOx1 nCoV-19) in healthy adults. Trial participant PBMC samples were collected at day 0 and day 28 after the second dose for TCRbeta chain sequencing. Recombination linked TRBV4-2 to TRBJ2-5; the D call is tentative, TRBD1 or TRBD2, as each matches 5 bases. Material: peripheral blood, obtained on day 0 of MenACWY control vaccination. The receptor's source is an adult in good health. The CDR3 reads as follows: CASSQDRGGETQYF. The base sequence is TGTGCCAGCAGCCAAGATCGGGGCGGGGAGACCCAGTACTTC.